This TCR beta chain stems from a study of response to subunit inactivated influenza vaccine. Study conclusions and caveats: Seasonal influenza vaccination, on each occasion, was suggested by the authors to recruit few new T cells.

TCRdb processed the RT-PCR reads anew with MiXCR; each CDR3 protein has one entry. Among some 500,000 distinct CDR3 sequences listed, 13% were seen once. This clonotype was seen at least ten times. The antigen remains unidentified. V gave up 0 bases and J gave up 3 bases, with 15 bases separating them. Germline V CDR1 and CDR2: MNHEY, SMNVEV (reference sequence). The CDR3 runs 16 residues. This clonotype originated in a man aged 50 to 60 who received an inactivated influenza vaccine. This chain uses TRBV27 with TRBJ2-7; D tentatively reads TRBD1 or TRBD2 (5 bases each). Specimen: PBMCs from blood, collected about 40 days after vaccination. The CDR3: CASSLSIGADLYEQYF. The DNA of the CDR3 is TGTGCCAGCAGTTTATCCATCGGGGCCGACCTCTACGAGCAGTACTTC.